This TCR beta chain appears in the sequencing data of a study of regulatory T cells in long-lasting Graves disease. The study's findings and limits: With persistent disease, TRBV28, TRBJ1-2 and TRBJ2-5 were the favored segments.

In regard to this clonotype: Its specificity is not known.

CDR3 regions were amplified by Arm-PCR using iRepertoire HTBI primers to build TCR beta libraries. One entry per CDR3 protein results from TCRdb running MiXCR on the multiplex PCR reads. The sample gives 600,000 to 850,000 distinct CDR3 sequences, 30% of which show up once; 35% to 55% is in the top ten. CDR1 and CDR2 (germline): WSHSY, SAAADI. Trimming left V 3 bases short and J 10 bases short, with 10 bases between. The CDR3 spans 13 residues. The time point denotes: persistent/refractory GD, antithyroid drugs over 5 years with positive TRAb. Extracted RNA from PBMCs served as the source of the TCR library.

The receptor comes from a female donor with Graves disease. The V gene is TRBV10-2, the J gene TRBJ1-6; D is possibly TRBD1 (5 bases). This sample comprised peripheral blood mononuclear cells (PBMCs), obtained when the disease was refractory, from a patient treated with antithyroid drugs. The CDR3 region has the DNA TGCGCCAGCAGTGACCAGGGAAAATCACCCCTCCACTTT. Its protein is CASSDQGKSPLHF.